What follows are 21 T cell receptor beta chains derived from one specimen sequenced in a study of shared clonotypes between healthy human individuals. Profiling relied on immunoSEQ multiplex PCR, and the TCRdb table lists in-frame clones only, not all of them. The top ten hold roughly 0.13% of the sample, which has some 2,100,000 clones, almost 96% seen once. The specimen was naive CD4+ T cells sorted from blood. Indicated subset: CD45RA+ positively selected. These receptors originate from a man in his late teens or twenties in good health.

V usage is TRBV9 and J usage is TRBJ1-6, with a weak D call TRBD1 (5 bases). This CDR3 comprises 17 residues. Germline CDR1 reads SGDLS; CDR2 reads YYNGEE. Trimming cost V 0 bases and J 12 bases, with 22 bases left between them. CDR3 sequence: CASSVDPLGTTEVPLHF. The CDR3 DNA reads TGTGCCAGCAGCGTAGATCCCCTCGGGACCACCGAAGTACCCCTCCACTTT.

On this clone itself: Within the sample, other DNA sequences also encode this same CDR3. The chain recombines TRBV5-1 with TRBJ1-1, with 7 bases matching TRBD1. The CDR3 sequence is 14 residues long. The V and J ends lost 5 bases and 2 bases, in that order; junction bases with no gene match: 6. CDR1 is SGHRS, CDR2 YFSETQ, per germline. The DNA for the CDR3 is TGCGCCAGCAGTTCCGGGACAGCAAACACTGAAGCTTTCTTT. Residues: CASSSGTANTEAFF.

The genes are TRBV14 and TRBJ1-4; 8 bases match TRBD1. This CDR3 is 13 amino acids long. V shed 4 bases and J 8 bases; nucleotides not matched to a gene: 3. Germline CDR1 reads SGHDN; CDR2 reads FVKESK. This chain's CDR3 is CASSLWTGEKLFF. In DNA form, the CDR3 reads TGTGCCAGCAGCCTTTGGACAGGGGAAAAACTGTTTTTT. The variable domain in full, with the rest retrieved from reference TRBV14 and TRBJ1-4, is EAGVTQFPSHSVIEKGQTVTLRCDPISGHDNLYWYRRVMGKEIKFLLHFVKESKQDESGMPNNRFLAERTGGTYSTLKVQPAELEDSGVYFCASSLWTGEKLFFGSGTQLSVL.

V usage is TRBV6-6 and J usage is TRBJ2-2, with D uncertain. Trimming took 6 bases from V and 1 from J, leaving 15 bases between them. Germline loops: CDR1 MNHNY, CDR2 SVGAGI (reference sequence). There are 16 residues in the CDR3. For the CDR3, the DNA is TGTGCCAGCAGGCGCCCGGGCGTCGGGAACACCGGGGAGCTGTTTTTT. This translates into CASRRPGVGNTGELFF.

This chain's CDR3 is CASSLSGQVAGELFF. CDR3 nucleotide sequence: TGTGCCAGCAGTTTAAGCGGCCAGGTGGCCGGGGAGCTGTTTTTT. The chain carries TRBV27 and TRBJ2-2; TRBD2 might be the D (5 bases). Trimming took off 2 bases at V and 6 bases at J, with 13 bases between the two ends. The CDR3 sequence is 15 residues long. Germline CDR1 reads MNHEY; CDR2 reads SMNVEV (reference sequence).

This chain connects TRBV6-1 to TRBJ1-1, with TRBD1 as a possible D gene (6 bases). Looked up from germline, CDR1 is MNHNS and CDR2 is SASEGT. The V and J ends lost 0 bases and 5 bases respectively, with 13 bases between them. The CDR3 spans 15 residues. Here the CDR3 DNA reads TGTGCCAGCAGTGAAGCGCCAACAGGGTGGACTGAAGCTTTCTTT. It is translated as CASSEAPTGWTEAFF.

The chain uses TRBV5-4 and TRBJ2-3, with TRBD1 identical over 7 bases. The junction had 7 bases not matched to a gene; V was cut back by 4 bases and J by 5 bases. Germline CDR1 is SGHNT and CDR2 is YYREEE (reference sequence). CDR3 length: 14 amino acids. CDR3 residues: CASSRDSSLDTQYF. CDR3 bases: TGTGCCAGCAGCAGGGACAGTTCCTTAGATACGCAGTATTTT.

The J gene is TRBJ2-2, the V gene TRBV13; D gene ambiguous. Trimming left V 5 bases short and J 9 bases short, with 10 bases between. Germline V gene sequence: CDR1 PRHDT, CDR2 FYEKMQ (reference sequence). The CDR3 runs 12 residues. Written as DNA, the CDR3 is TGTGCCAGCAGCCCCCTAGGAAGGGAGCTGTTTTTT. Residues: CASSPLGRELFF.

This sequence joins TRBV5-1 and TRBJ1-5; D call uncertain. V lost 1 base, J lost 6 bases, and 8 bases lay in between. Germline V gene sequence: CDR1 SGHRS, CDR2 YFSETQ. The CDR3 is made up of 13 amino acids. The CDR3 here is CASSLITGQPQHF. The DNA for the CDR3 is TGCGCCAGCAGCTTGATTACGGGTCAGCCCCAGCATTTT.

The table lists this clone with a count of one. The sample has other DNA sequences that encode this CDR3 too. V gene TRBV28 combines with J gene TRBJ2-6; TRBD1 or TRBD2 may be the D gene (5 bases each). Per the germline V gene, CDR1 is MDHEN and CDR2 is SYDVKM. The CDR3 extends over 15 amino acids. V gave up 2 bases and J gave up 2 bases, with 7 bases separating them. DNA for the CDR3: TGTGCCAGCAGTTTACAGGGAGCTGGGGCCAACGTCCTGACTTTC. This translates into CASSLQGAGANVLTF.

V usage is TRBV28 and J usage is TRBJ2-7; D gene uncertain. Trimming removed 2 bases at V and 7 bases at J, with 15 bases between. Per germline, CDR1 MDHEN and CDR2 SYDVKM. The CDR3 loop spans 14 amino acids. The CDR3 DNA reads as TGTGCCAGCAGTTTAGGCAGGACGATAGGGGAGCAGTACTTC. Protein: CASSLGRTIGEQYF.

This chain uses TRBV20-1 with TRBJ1-6; D gene uncertain. The V gene lost 3 bases and the J gene lost 18 bases, with 15 bases spanning the gap. The CDR3 runs to 11 residues. Germline V gives CDR1 DFQATT, CDR2 SNEGSKA (reference sequence). CDR3 region: CSASSGFIPHF. CDR3 DNA sequence: TGCAGTGCTAGTTCCGGGTTTATTCCCCACTTT.

This clone was observed once. The sample carries other DNA sequences with the same CDR3. This chain links TRBV11-2 with TRBJ1-1; 8 bases align to TRBD1. The CDR3 length is 14 residues. V lost 4 bases, J lost 4 bases, and 5 bases stayed unmatched. In germline, CDR1 is SGHAT, CDR2 FQNNGV. This CDR3 reads CASSYGQGGTEAFF. The CDR3 DNA is TGTGCCAGCAGCTACGGACAGGGCGGCACTGAAGCTTTCTTT.

The chain couples TRBV28 to TRBJ1-6; D is perhaps TRBD1 (6 bases). The CDR3 contains 17 residues. V lost 2 bases, J lost 0 bases, and 11 bases lay in between. Germline lookup yields CDR1 MDHEN and CDR2 SYDVKM. The CDR3 region is CASSLGGSSSYNSPLHF. The CDR3 nucleotides read TGTGCCAGCAGTTTAGGGGGCTCGAGCTCCTATAATTCACCCCTCCACTTT.

As for this clone: In the same sample, other DNA sequences code for this CDR3. This chain joins TRBV9 and TRBJ2-5; the match to TRBD1 covers 8 bases. The trim removed 0 bases at V and 2 bases at J, leaving 3 bases unmatched. CDR3 length equals 15 residues. CDR1 is SGDLS and CDR2 is YYNGEE in the germline V gene. CDR3 in DNA: TGTGCCAGCAGCGTAGCTACAGGGGGGCAAGAGACCCAGTACTTC. It encodes CASSVATGGQETQYF. The full variable domain, with the rest looked up from reference TRBV9 and TRBJ2-5, is DSGVTQTPKHLITATGQRVTLRCSPRSGDLSVYWYQQSLDQGLQFLIQYYNGEERAKGNILERFSAQQFPDLHSELNLSSLELGDSALYFCASSVATGGQETQYFGPGTRLLVL.

The chain couples TRBV5-1 to TRBJ2-7; D ambiguous. Per the germline V gene, CDR1 is SGHRS and CDR2 is YFSETQ. This CDR3 contains 15 residues. Trimming cost V 0 bases and J 4 bases, with 14 bases left between them. The CDR3 spells CASSLEVGTWYEQYF. In DNA, the CDR3 is TGCGCCAGCAGCTTGGAGGTGGGAACTTGGTACGAGCAGTACTTC.

The chain is built from TRBV7-2 and TRBJ1-5; D not resolved. V was shortened by 4 bases and J by 4 bases, with 5 bases between the two germline ends. The CDR3 extends over 12 amino acids. CDR1 is SGHTA and CDR2 is FQGNSA in the germline V gene. The CDR3 sequence: CASSSTNQPQHF. DNA of the CDR3: TGTGCCAGCAGCTCGACAAATCAGCCCCAGCATTTT.

The CDR3 DNA sequence: TGTGCCAGCTCACATGAGACGAACACCGGGGAGCTGTTTTTT. Protein product: CASSHETNTGELFF. This chain links TRBV18 with TRBJ2-2; D is ambiguous. Germline V gene lookup returns CDR1 KGHSH and CDR2 LQKENI. Trimming pared 4 bases from V and 0 bases from J, leaving 6 bases between. This CDR3 comprises 14 residues.

On this clone: The same CDR3 is also encoded by other DNA sequences in this sample. The rearrangement joins TRBV18 to TRBJ2-5, with TRBD2 matching over 9 bases. Germline V CDR1 and CDR2: KGHSH, LQKENI. V gave up 5 bases and J gave up 5 bases; unmatched junction bases: 6. CDR3 length: 14 amino acids. The CDR3 here is CASSSTSGEETQYF. The CDR3 nucleotides read TGTGCCAGCTCATCGACTAGCGGTGAGGAGACCCAGTACTTC.

The V gene is TRBV30, the J gene TRBJ2-1; 7 bases map to TRBD1. The CDR3 loop spans 14 amino acids. Per the germline V gene, CDR1 is GTSNPN and CDR2 is SVGIG (reference sequence). V shed 4 bases, J shed 0 bases, and the junction held 3 bases outside the gene matches. The CDR3 bases are TGTGCCTGGAACCGGGACAGCTCCTACAATGAGCAGTTCTTC. Protein product: CAWNRDSSYNEQFF.

This chain connects TRBV5-4 to TRBJ2-7; 7 bases agree with TRBD1. This CDR3 comprises 16 residues. The germline V gene encodes CDR1 SGHNT and CDR2 YYREEE (reference sequence). The junction had 6 bases not matched to a gene; V was cut back by 0 bases and J by 0 bases. The CDR3 sequence: CASSLAPQGSSYEQYF. CDR3 sequence (DNA): TGTGCCAGCAGCTTGGCTCCACAGGGGAGCTCCTACGAGCAGTACTTC.